These 7 T cell receptor beta chains were all obtained from the same sample, sequenced in a study of blood T cell repertoires in COVID-19. Using immunoSEQ multiplex PCR, the repertoire was profiled, and TCRdb retains in-frame clones only, with some absent. The data show tens of thousands of clones, with roughly 83% seen just once and 22% held by the top ten. Sequencing was done on a sample of peripheral blood. Receptor source: a man at least 80 years old with active or convalescent COVID-19.

The V and J genes are TRBV5-4 and TRBJ1-6, with 8 bases fitting TRBD1. V trimming: 3 bases; J trimming: 9 bases; junction bases outside the gene matches: 8. The germline V gene has CDR1 SGHNT and CDR2 YYREEE (reference sequence). The CDR3 loop spans 15 amino acids. The CDR3: CASSSRTGFGSPLHF. DNA for the CDR3: TGTGCCAGCAGCTCCCGGACAGGGTTCGGTTCACCCCTCCACTTT.

The V gene is TRBV6-2 or TRBV6-3, the J gene TRBJ2-2, with D perhaps matching TRBD1 (5 bases). Germline V gene data show CDR1 as MNHEY and CDR2 as SVGEGT. With 0 bases removed from V and 7 bases from J, the gap between germline ends came to 12 bases. This CDR3 spans 15 amino acids. CDR3 bases: TGTGCCAGCAGTTACTCCCAGGGAACGGGCGGGGAGCTGTTTTTT. Protein product: CASSYSQGTGGELFF.

A few counts support this clone. The CDR3 loop is CASSFRDYNSPLHF. CDR3 bases: TGTGCCAGCAGCTTCAGGGACTATAATTCACCCCTCCACTTT. The J gene is TRBJ1-6, the V gene TRBV5-4; TRBD1 is a possible D gene (5 bases). V lost 2 bases to trimming and J lost 3 bases, with 6 bases between them. CDR3 length: 14 residues. Germline lookup yields CDR1 SGHNT and CDR2 YYREEE (reference sequence).

The chain couples TRBV2 to TRBJ1-1; 8 positions match TRBD1. Trimming cost V 6 bases and J 8 bases; bases outside gene matches: 5. The germline V gene encodes CDR1 SNHLY and CDR2 FYNNEI. The length of the CDR3 is 12 residues. CDR3: CASRSRDREAFF. In DNA form, the CDR3 reads TGTGCCAGCAGGTCCCGGGACAGGGAAGCTTTCTTT.

CDR3 bases: TGCGCCAGCAGCTTGGAGAGGCCCTCCTCTGGCTACACCTTC. Protein sequence: CASSLERPSSGYTF. The V gene is TRBV5-1, the J gene TRBJ1-2; no clear D gene. Germline CDR1 reads SGHRS; CDR2 reads YFSETQ. V lost 0 bases to trimming and J lost 7 bases, with 13 bases between them. The CDR3 is made up of 14 amino acids.

The chain employs TRBV27 and TRBJ2-3, with 7 bases identical to TRBD1. Germline V CDR1 and CDR2: MNHEY, SMNVEV (reference sequence). V shed 8 bases, J shed 1 base, and the junction held 6 bases outside the gene matches. CDR3 size: 14 residues. CDR3 sequence: CASRQGRGTDTQYF. Written as DNA, the CDR3 is TGTGCCAGCCGACAGGGCCGGGGCACAGATACGCAGTATTTT.

The J gene is TRBJ1-2, the V gene TRBV12-3 or TRBV12-4; a weak D match, TRBD1 (6 bases). This CDR3 is built from 13 residues. V lost 6 bases and J lost 4, with 12 bases in between. The CDR3 protein is CASSRQAAYGYTF. The CDR3 DNA is TGTGCCAGCAGCCGACAGGCGGCCTATGGCTACACCTTC.